The T cell receptor beta chain under discussion was sequenced for a study of beta chain features in type 1 diabetes. Findings and caveats of the study: Shortening of TCRB CDR3s, moderate but significant, appeared in all four CD4+ subsets of Type 1 diabetes patients.

Expressed TCRB transcripts got sequenced, as all isolated RNA was reverse transcribed. TCRdb keeps only in-frame clones here, not all; method: immunoSEQ multiplex PCR. The profile shows approximately 170,000 clones, 7.5% to 8.5% of them singletons. CDR1 is SGHRS and CDR2 is YFSETQ in the germline V gene. This CDR3 has 14 amino acids. V lost 3 bases and J lost 2; bases outside the gene matches: 3. As for this clone: Antigen: not known.

This receptor was taken from a man in his late teens or twenties with type 1 diabetes. The rearrangement links TRBV5-1 to TRBJ1-1, with TRBD1 matching 8 bases. Sequenced material: central memory CD4+ T cells from blood. The CDR3 nucleotides are TGCGCCAGCAGCTCGGGACAGGCCAACACTGAAGCTTTCTTT. Translated, it gives CASSSGQANTEAFF.